The 7 T cell receptor beta chains below all came from one sample that was sequenced in a study of T cell repertoires in cytomegalovirus infection. Each CDR3 protein is one row after TCRdb ran MiXCR on the reads. The sample records about 400,000 distinct CDR3 sequences, 15% to 20% being singletons. Sequenced: PBMCs. Every receptor here comes from a human donor in good health (CMV status not recorded). Some clones in this sample may be carry-over from other donors' samples.

The chain recombines TRBV7-9 with TRBJ1-1; D unresolved. Looked up from germline, CDR1 is SEHNR and CDR2 is FQNEAQ (reference sequence). The CDR3 covers 12 residues. Trimming took off 3 bases at V and 7 bases at J, with 9 bases between the two ends. The CDR3 is CASSFQNLEAFF. Here the CDR3 DNA reads TGTGCCAGCAGCTTCCAGAACCTTGAAGCTTTCTTT.

There are a few counts of this clonotype. The chain has TRBV7-2 and TRBJ2-7, with TRBD2 matching over 8 bases. V lost 3 bases and J lost 4; bases outside the gene matches: 8. This CDR3 contains 15 residues. Germline lookup yields CDR1 SGHTA and CDR2 FQGNSA. The CDR3 spells CASSLASGRSYEQYF. The CDR3 nucleotides read TGTGCCAGCAGCTTGGCTAGCGGGCGTTCTTACGAGCAGTACTTC. Filled out from reference TRBV7-2 and TRBJ2-7, the complete variable domain reads GAGVSQSPSNKVTEKGKDVELRCDPISGHTALYWYRQSLGQGLEFLIYFQGNSAPDKSGLPSDRFSAERTGGSVSTLTIQRTQQEDSAVYLCASSLASGRSYEQYFGPGTRLTVT.

The V gene is TRBV2, the J gene TRBJ1-1; D may be TRBD1 (5 bases). The V and J ends lost 3 bases and 4 bases respectively, with 12 bases between them. Germline V gene lookup returns CDR1 SNHLY and CDR2 FYNNEI. CDR3 length equals 14 residues. CDR3: CASSEGGGGTEAFF. The CDR3 DNA sequence: TGTGCCAGCAGTGAGGGGGGGGGGGGCACTGAAGCTTTCTTT.

This chain joins TRBV19 and TRBJ2-6; 8 bases are shared with TRBD1. The germline CDR1 and CDR2 sequences are LNHDA and SQIVND (reference sequence). The V gene end was trimmed by 4 bases and the J gene end by 0 bases; junction bases not matched to a gene: 14. The CDR3 is 20 amino acids. The CDR3 here is CASSRKYYRGTYSGANVLTF. The CDR3 DNA is TGTGCCAGTAGTAGAAAGTACTACAGGGGGACCTACTCTGGGGCCAACGTCCTGACTTTC. The full variable domain, its missing parts supplied by reference TRBV19 and TRBJ2-6, is DGGITQSPKYLFRKEGQNVTLSCEQNLNHDAMYWYRQDPGQGLRLIYYSQIVNDFQKGDIAEGYSVSREKKESFPLTVTSAQKNPTAFYLCASSRKYYRGTYSGANVLTFGAGSRLTVL.

The table lists this clonotype with many counts. The gene calls are TRBV7-9 and TRBJ2-3, with D possibly being TRBD1 or TRBD2 (5 bases each). Deletions cut 1 base from V and 5 bases from J, with 13 bases between. The length of the CDR3 is 15 residues. CDR1 SEHNR and CDR2 FQNEAQ come from the germline V gene (reference sequence). The CDR3 DNA reads as TGTGCCAGCAGCTTAGGTCTCCAGAGGGGAGATACGCAGTATTTT. Protein sequence: CASSLGLQRGDTQYF.

This clonotype came up many times. The chain has TRBV7-8 and TRBJ1-2; D possibly corresponds to TRBD1 (6 bases). Looked up from germline, CDR1 is SGHVS and CDR2 is FQNEAQ. CDR3 size: 16 residues. Deletions cut 5 bases from V and 13 bases from J, with 29 bases between. DNA of the CDR3: TGTGCCAGCAGCCCATTATTCCGGACAGCCGAGAGTCACGGCACCTTC. Amino acids: CASSPLFRTAESHGTF.

The chain uses TRBV5-1 and TRBJ1-5, with 9 bases identical to TRBD1. The CDR3 consists of 16 residues. CDR1 is SGHRS and CDR2 is YFSETQ in the germline V gene. The J segment lost 0 bases and the V segment lost 0 bases, leaving 1 base of the junction unmatched. The CDR3 is CASSLGTGDSNQPQHF. As DNA, the CDR3 is TGCGCCAGCAGCTTGGGGACAGGGGATAGCAATCAGCCCCAGCATTTT. The variable domain in full, completed from reference TRBV5-1 and TRBJ1-5, reads KAGVTQTPRYLIKTRGQQVTLSCSPISGHRSVSWYQQTPGQGLQFLFEYFSETQRNKGNFPGRFSGRQFSNSRSEMNVSTLELGDSALYLCASSLGTGDSNQPQHFGDGTRLSIL.